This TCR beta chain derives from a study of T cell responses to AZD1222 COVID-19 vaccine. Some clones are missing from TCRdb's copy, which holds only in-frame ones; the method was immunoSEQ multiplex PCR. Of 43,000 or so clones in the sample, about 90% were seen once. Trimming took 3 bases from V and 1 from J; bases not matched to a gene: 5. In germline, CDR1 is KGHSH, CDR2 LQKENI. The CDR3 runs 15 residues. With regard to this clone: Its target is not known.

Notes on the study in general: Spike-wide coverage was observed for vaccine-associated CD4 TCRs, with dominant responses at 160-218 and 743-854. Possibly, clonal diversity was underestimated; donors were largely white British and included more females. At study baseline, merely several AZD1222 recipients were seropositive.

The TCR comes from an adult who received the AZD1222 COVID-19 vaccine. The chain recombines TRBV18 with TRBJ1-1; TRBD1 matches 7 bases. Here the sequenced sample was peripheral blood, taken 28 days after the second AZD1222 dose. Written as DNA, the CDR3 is TGTGCCAGCTCACCGACAGGGAAGGGGAACACTGAAGCTTTCTTT. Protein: CASSPTGKGNTEAFF.